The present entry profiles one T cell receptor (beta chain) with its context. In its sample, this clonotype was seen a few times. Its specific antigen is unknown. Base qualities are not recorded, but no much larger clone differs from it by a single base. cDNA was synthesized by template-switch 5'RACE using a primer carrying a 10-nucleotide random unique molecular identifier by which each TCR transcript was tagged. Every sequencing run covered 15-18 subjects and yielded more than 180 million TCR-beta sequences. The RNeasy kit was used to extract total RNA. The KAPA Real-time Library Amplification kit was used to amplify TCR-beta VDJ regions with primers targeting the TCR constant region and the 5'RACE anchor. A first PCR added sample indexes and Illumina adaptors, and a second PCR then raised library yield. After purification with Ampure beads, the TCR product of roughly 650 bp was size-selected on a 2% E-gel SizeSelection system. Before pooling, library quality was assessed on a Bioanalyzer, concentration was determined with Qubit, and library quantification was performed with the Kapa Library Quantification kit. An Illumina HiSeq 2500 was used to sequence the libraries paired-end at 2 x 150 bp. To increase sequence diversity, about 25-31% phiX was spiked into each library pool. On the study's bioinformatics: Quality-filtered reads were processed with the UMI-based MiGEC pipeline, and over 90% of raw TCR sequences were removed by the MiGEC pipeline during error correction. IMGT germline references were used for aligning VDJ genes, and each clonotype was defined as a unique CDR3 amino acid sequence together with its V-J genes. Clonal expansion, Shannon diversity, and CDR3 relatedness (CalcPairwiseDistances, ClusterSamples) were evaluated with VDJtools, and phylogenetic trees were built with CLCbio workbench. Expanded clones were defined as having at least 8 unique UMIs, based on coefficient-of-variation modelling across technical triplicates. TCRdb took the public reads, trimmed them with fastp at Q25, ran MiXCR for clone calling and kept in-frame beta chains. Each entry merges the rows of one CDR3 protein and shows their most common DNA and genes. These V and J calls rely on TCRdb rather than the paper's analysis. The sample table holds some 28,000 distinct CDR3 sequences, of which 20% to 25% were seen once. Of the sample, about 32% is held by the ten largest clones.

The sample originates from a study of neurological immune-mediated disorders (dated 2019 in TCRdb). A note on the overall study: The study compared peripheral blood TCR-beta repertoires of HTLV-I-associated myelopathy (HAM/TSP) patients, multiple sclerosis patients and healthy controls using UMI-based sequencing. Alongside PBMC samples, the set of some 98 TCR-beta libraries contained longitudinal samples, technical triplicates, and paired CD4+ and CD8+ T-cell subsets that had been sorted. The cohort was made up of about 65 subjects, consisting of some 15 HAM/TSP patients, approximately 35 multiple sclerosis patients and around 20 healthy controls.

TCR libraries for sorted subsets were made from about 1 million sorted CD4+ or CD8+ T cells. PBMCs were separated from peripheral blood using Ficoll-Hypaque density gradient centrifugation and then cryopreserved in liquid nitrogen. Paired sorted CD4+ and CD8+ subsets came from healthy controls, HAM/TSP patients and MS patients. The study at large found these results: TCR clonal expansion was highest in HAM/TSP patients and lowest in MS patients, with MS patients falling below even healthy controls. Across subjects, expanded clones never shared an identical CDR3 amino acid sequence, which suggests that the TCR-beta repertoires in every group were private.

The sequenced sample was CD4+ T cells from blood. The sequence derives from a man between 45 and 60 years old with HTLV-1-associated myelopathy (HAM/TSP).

The CDR3 protein is CASTRGMNTEAFF. The sequence in DNA is TGTGCCAGCACGAGGGGCATGAACACTGAAGCTTTCTTT. The sequence is built from TRBV7-8 and TRBJ1-1; the D region possibly corresponds to TRBD1 (5 bases align). Trimming removed 7 bases from V and 0 bases from J, leaving 9 bases between the germline ends. CDR1 SGHVS and CDR2 FQNEAQ were looked up in the germline V gene. Including the terminal cysteine and phenylalanine, the CDR3 comprises 13 residues. Only the CDR3 portion is preserved as DNA: 39 bases, with reading frame beginning at the first base.